These 7 T cell receptor beta chains came from one sample sequenced in a study of CD8 T cells in Susac syndrome. Random hexamers were used to reverse transcribe roughly 0.5 to 1 ug of RNA. A single record per CDR3 protein comes from TCRdb applying MiXCR to the immunoSEQ multiplex PCR reads. This sample has 200,000 to 300,000 distinct CDR3 sequences, with approximately 95% found just once. The sequenced material came from CD4+ T cells from PBMCs. These receptors were collected from a human donor with Susac syndrome.

The chain joins TRBV7-9 to TRBJ2-2; D possibly corresponds to TRBD2 (5 bases). Germline V CDR1 and CDR2: SEHNR, FQNEAQ (reference sequence). The CDR3 is made up of 13 amino acids. The ends were cut back, 6 bases at V and 0 bases at J, with 5 bases in the middle. CDR3 sequence (DNA): TGTGCCAGCAGGGAGGCGAACACCGGGGAGCTGTTTTTT. Amino acid sequence: CASREANTGELFF.

J is TRBJ2-2 and V is TRBV30, with TRBD2 matching over 9 bases. The CDR3 spans 16 residues. V was pared by 3 bases and J by 6 bases, with 11 bases of the junction left unmatched. Germline V gene sequence: CDR1 GTSNPN, CDR2 SVGIG (reference sequence). In DNA form, the CDR3 reads TGTGCCTGGAGCACTCGGACTAGCGCCGGGGCCGGGGAGCTGTTTTTT. This codes for CAWSTRTSAGAGELFF.

The chain has TRBV11-2 and TRBJ2-1; maybe TRBD2 (5 bases). With 5 bases removed from V and 2 bases from J, the gap between germline ends came to 13 bases. The CDR3 extends over 15 amino acids. Germline lookup yields CDR1 SGHAT and CDR2 FQNNGV. The CDR3 sequence: CASSPGGVPYNEQFF. DNA for the CDR3: TGTGCCAGCAGCCCCGGAGGAGTCCCCTACAATGAGCAGTTCTTC.

This rearrangement joins TRBV4-1 to TRBJ2-5; 9 bases are shared with TRBD1. There are 15 residues in the CDR3. The V and J ends lost 1 base and 2 bases, in that order; junction bases with no gene match: 2. From germline, CDR1 is MGHRA and CDR2 YSYEKL. CDR3 DNA: TGCGCCAGCAGCCAAGGGGACAGGGATCAAGAGACCCAGTACTTC. This gives the protein CASSQGDRDQETQYF.

The chain uses TRBV20-1 and TRBJ2-7; D not resolved. Trimming took off 3 bases at V and 2 bases at J, with 14 bases between the two ends. Germline CDR1 and CDR2: DFQATT and SNEGSKA (reference sequence). The length of the CDR3 is 14 residues. CDR3 sequence: CSASDWGYPYEQYF. CDR3 nucleotide sequence: TGCAGTGCTAGTGATTGGGGATATCCCTACGAGCAGTACTTC.

The chain has TRBV29-1 and TRBJ2-5; D is unresolved. V dropped 4 bases and J dropped 2 bases, with 14 bases sitting between them. The CDR3 is 14 amino acids. CDR1 is SQVTM, CDR2 ANQGSEA, per germline. This CDR3 reads CSVVLGPNQETQYF. In DNA, the CDR3 is TGCAGCGTTGTGTTAGGTCCCAATCAAGAGACCCAGTACTTC. The whole variable domain, filled in from reference TRBV29-1 and TRBJ2-5, reads SAVISQKPSRDICQRGTSLTIQCQVDSQVTMMFWYRQQPGQSLTLIATANQGSEATYESGFVIDKFPISRPNLTFSTLTVSNMSPEDSSIYLCSVVLGPNQETQYFGPGTRLLVL.

This clonotype was seen a single time. V usage is TRBV20-1 and J usage is TRBJ2-7; 9 bases are shared with TRBD1. CDR3 length equals 13 residues. Germline V gives CDR1 DFQATT, CDR2 SNEGSKA (reference sequence). Trimming cost V 6 bases and J 4 bases; bases outside gene matches: 7. The CDR3 protein is CSAAGTGLYEQYF. CDR3 bases: TGCAGTGCGGCTGGGACAGGGTTGTACGAGCAGTACTTC.